The clone carrying this T cell receptor beta chain occurred a few times. V gave up 3 bases and J gave up 0 bases; unmatched junction bases: 5. The germline V gene encodes CDR1 MGHDK and CDR2 SYGVNS. The CDR3 has 17 amino acids. Per the authors' pipeline: Amplification of reference gene primers provided the estimated nucleated cell counts. Measured with immunoSEQ multiplex PCR; TCRdb has only the in-frame clones, and not every one. V and J calls and clone size are given by that table; D and trimming were obtained from the DNA. The table shows roughly 160,000 clones, with 79% occurring only once. This record belongs to a study of blood T cell repertoires in COVID-19. As for the study in general: T cells, B-cell-depleted T cells, or PBMCs supplied cDNA or gDNA.

This TCR was recovered from an older woman with COVID-19, enrolled during active disease. The material sequenced was peripheral blood. J is TRBJ2-3 and V is TRBV25-1, with 11 nucleotides matching TRBD2. CDR3 in DNA: TGTGCCAGCAGTGATAGCGGGGGGGCGGGTAGCACAGATACGCAGTATTTT. This translates into CASSDSGGAGSTDTQYF. Full variable domain (rest looked up from reference TRBV25-1 and TRBJ2-3): EADIYQTPRYLVIGTGKKITLECSQTMGHDKMYWYQQDPGMELHLIHYSYGVNSTEKGDLSSESTVSRIRTEHFPLTLESARPSHTSQYLCASSDSGGAGSTDTQYFGPGTRLTVL.